The present T cell receptor beta chain was sequenced within a study of T-cell memory formation after mild COVID-19. The trim removed 3 bases at V and 2 bases at J, leaving 5 bases unmatched. Looked up from germline, CDR1 is MGHRA and CDR2 is YSYEKL. This CDR3 contains 16 residues. One entry per CDR3 protein results from TCRdb running MiXCR on the 5' RACE reads. The sample consists of approximately 260,000 distinct CDR3 sequences, roughly 16% of them appearing once. In this sample, this clonotype turned up a few times. The chain is built from TRBV4-1 and TRBJ2-2, with TRBD2 matching 8 bases. Sequencing was carried out using PBMCs or a T cell subset sorted from them (not recorded which). The sequence was obtained from a young man who had mild COVID-19 (a few samples of this study predate the infection). Cell type and time point are not known. CDR3 protein: CASSHPSGGNTGELFF. CDR3 DNA sequence: TGCGCCAGCAGCCACCCCAGCGGGGGAAACACCGGGGAGCTGTTTTTT.